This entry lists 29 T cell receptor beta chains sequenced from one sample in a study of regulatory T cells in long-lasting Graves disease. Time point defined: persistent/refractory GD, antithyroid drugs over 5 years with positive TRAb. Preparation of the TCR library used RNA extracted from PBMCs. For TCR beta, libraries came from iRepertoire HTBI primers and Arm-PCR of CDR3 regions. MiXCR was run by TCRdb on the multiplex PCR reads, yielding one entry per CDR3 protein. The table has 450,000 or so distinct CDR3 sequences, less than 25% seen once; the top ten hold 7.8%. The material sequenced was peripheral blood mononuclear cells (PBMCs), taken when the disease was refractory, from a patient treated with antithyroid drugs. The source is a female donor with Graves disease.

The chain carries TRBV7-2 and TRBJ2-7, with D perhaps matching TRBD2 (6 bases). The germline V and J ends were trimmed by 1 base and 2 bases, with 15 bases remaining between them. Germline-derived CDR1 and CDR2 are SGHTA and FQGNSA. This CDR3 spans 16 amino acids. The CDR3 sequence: CASSLVASGPPYEQYF. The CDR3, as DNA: TGTGCCAGCAGCTTAGTAGCGAGCGGGCCTCCCTACGAGCAGTACTTC.

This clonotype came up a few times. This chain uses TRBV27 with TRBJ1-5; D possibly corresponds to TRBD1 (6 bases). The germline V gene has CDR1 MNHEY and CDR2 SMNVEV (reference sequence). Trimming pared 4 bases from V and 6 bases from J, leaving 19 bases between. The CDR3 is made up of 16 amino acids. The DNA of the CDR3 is TGTGCCAGCAGTTCCCTCGGACAGTCCGGGCGTCAGCCCCAGCATTTT. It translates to CASSSLGQSGRQPQHF.

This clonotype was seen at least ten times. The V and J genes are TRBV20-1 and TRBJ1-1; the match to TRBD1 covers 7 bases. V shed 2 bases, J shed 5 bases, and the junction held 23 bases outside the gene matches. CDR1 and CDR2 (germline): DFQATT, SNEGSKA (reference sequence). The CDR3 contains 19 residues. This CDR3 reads CSARWHPGDRVGRRTEAFF. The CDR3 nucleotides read TGCAGTGCTAGATGGCACCCGGGAGACAGGGTGGGGCGGAGAACTGAAGCTTTCTTT.

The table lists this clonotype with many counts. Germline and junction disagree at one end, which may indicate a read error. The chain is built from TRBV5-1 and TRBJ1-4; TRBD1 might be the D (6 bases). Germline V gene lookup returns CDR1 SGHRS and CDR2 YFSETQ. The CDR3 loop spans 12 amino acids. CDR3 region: CASSSRGEKLFF. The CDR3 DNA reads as TGTGCCAGCAGTTCCAGGGGTGAAAAACTGTTTTTT.

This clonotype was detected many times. CDR3 nucleotide sequence: TGTGCCAGCAGTGAGGGAGGGCTCCAAGAGACCCAGTACTTC. Translation: CASSEGGLQETQYF. The genes are TRBV2 and TRBJ2-5; the match to TRBD2 covers 7 bases. Trimming at V came to 3 bases and at J to 1 base, leaving 2 bases not matched to a gene. The CDR3 contains 14 residues. CDR1 and CDR2 from the germline V gene are SNHLY and FYNNEI.

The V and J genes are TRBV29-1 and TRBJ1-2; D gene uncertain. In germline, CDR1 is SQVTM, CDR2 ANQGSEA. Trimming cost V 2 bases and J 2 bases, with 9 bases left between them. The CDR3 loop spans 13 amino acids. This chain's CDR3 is CSVESPENYGYTF. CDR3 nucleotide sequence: TGCAGCGTTGAAAGTCCGGAGAACTATGGCTACACCTTC.

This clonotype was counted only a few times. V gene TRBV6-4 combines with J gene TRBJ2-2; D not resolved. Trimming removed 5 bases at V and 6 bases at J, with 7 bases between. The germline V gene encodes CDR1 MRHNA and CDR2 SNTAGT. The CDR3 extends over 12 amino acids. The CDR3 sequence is CASSYHPGELFF. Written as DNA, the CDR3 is TGTGCCAGCAGTTATCATCCCGGGGAGCTGTTTTTT.

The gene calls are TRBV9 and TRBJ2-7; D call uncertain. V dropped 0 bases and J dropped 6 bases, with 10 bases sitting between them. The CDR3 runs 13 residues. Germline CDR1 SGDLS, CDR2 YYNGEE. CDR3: CASSVVMKGEQYF. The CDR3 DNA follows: TGTGCCAGCAGCGTAGTAATGAAGGGCGAGCAGTACTTC.

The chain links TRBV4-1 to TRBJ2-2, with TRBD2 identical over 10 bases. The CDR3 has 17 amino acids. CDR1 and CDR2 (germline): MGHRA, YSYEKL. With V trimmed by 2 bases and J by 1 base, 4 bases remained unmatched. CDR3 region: CASSQPSGSQNTGELFF. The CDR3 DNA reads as TGCGCCAGCAGCCAACCTAGCGGGAGTCAGAACACCGGGGAGCTGTTTTTT.

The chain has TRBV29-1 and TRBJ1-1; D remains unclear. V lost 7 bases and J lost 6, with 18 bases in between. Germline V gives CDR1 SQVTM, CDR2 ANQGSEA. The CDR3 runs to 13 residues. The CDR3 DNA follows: TGCAGCGCCACTCCATCCTCGACGTCTGAAGCTTTCTTT. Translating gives CSATPSSTSEAFF.

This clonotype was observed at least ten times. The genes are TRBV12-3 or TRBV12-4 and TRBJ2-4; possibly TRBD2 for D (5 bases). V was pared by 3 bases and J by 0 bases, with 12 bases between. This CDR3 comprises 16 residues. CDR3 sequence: CASSFGTAGAKNIQYF. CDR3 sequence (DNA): TGTGCCAGCAGTTTTGGAACGGCGGGAGCCAAAAACATTCAGTACTTC.

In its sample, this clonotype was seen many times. CDR3 amino acids: CASRGDFQETQYF. The DNA for the CDR3 is TGTGCCAGCAGGGGGGACTTTCAAGAGACCCAGTACTTC. This sequence joins TRBV7-9 and TRBJ2-5, with a weak D call TRBD2 (6 bases). This CDR3 is built from 13 residues. V was shortened by 6 bases and J by 2 bases, with 10 bases between the two germline ends. Germline V gives CDR1 SEHNR, CDR2 FQNEAQ (reference sequence).

In DNA, the CDR3 is TGCGCCAGCAGTGATACAGGGGCCTATGGCTACACCTTC. Encoded protein: CASSDTGAYGYTF. The rearrangement joins TRBV10-2 to TRBJ1-2; 7 nucleotides match TRBD1. V shed 3 bases, J shed 4 bases, and the junction held 2 bases outside the gene matches. This CDR3 comprises 13 residues. Per the germline V gene, CDR1 is WSHSY and CDR2 is SAAADI.

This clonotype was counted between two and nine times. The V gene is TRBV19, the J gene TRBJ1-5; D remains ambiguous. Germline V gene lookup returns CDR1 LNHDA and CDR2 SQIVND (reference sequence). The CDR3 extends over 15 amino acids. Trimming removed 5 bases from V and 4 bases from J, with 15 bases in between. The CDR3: CASSDGTAGNQPQHF. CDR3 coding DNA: TGTGCCAGTAGTGACGGAACAGCGGGGAATCAGCCCCAGCATTTT.

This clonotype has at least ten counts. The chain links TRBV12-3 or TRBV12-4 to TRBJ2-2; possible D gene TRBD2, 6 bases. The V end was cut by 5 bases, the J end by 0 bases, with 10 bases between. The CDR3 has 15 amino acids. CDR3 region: CASSAGTPNTGELFF. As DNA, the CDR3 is TGTGCCAGCAGTGCCGGGACTCCGAACACCGGGGAGCTGTTTTTT.

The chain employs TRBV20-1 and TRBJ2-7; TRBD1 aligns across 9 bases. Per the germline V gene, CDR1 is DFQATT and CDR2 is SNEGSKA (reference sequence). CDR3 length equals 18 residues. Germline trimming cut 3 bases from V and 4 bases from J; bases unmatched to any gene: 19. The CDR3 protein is CSASPKLFRDRASYEQYF. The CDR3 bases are TGCAGTGCTAGCCCAAAACTGTTCCGGGACAGGGCATCGTACGAGCAGTACTTC.

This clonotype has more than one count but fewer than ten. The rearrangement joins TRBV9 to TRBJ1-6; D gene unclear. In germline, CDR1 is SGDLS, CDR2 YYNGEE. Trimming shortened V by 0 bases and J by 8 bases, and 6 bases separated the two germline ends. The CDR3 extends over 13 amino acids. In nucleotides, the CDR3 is TGTGCCAGCAGCGTAGGTGTGGATTCACCCCTCCACTTT. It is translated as CASSVGVDSPLHF.

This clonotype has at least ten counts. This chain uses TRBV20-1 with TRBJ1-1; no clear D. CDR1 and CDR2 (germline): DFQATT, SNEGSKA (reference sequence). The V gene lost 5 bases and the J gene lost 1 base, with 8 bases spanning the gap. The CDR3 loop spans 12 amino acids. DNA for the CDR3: TGCAGTGCTTTACAGCGGAACACTGAAGCTTTCTTT. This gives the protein CSALQRNTEAFF.

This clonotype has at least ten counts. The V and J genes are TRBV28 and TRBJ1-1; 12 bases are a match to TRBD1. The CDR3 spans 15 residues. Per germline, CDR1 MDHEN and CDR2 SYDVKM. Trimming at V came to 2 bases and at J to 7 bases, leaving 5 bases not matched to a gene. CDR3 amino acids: CASSLGGQGALEAFF. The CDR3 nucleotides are TGTGCCAGCAGTTTAGGGGGACAGGGGGCACTTGAAGCTTTCTTT.

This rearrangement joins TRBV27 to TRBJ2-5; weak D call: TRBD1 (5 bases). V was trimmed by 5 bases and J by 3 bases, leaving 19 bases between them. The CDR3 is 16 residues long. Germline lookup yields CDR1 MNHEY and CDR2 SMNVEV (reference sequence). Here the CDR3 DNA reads TGTGCCAGCAGTAAGGGGCCAGGTGCGGCTGAAGAGACCCAGTACTTC. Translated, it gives CASSKGPGAAEETQYF.

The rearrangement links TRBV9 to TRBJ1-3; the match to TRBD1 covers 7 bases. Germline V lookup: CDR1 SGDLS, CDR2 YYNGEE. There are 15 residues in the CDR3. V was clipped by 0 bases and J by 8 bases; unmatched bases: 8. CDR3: CASSVGAGGQDTIYF. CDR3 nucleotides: TGTGCCAGCAGCGTAGGGGCAGGGGGACAAGACACCATATATTTT.

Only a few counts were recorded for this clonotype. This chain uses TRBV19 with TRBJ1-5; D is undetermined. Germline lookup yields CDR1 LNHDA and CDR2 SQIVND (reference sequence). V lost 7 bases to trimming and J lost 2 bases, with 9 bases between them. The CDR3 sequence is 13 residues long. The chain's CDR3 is CASTINGNQPQHF. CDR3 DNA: TGTGCCAGTACCATTAATGGCAATCAGCCCCAGCATTTT.

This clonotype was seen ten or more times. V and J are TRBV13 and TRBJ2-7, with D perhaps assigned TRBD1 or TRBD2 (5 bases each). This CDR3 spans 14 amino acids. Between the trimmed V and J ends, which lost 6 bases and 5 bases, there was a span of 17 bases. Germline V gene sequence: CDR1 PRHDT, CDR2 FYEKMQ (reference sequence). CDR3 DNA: TGTGCCAGCAGTCCTCCGGGGCTAATGAACGAGCAGTACTTC. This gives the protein CASSPPGLMNEQYF. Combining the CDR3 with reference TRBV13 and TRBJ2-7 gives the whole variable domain AAGVIQSPRHLIKEKRETATLKCYPIPRHDTVYWYQQGPGQDPQFLISFYEKMQSDKGSIPDRFSAQQFSDYHSELNMSSLELGDSALYFCASSPPGLMNEQYFGPGTRLTVT.

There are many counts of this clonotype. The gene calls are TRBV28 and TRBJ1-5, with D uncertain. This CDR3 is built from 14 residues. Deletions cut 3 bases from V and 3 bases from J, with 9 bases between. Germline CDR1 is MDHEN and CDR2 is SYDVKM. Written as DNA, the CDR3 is TGTGCCAGCAGTTTCAGCGGGGTCAATCAGCCCCAGCATTTT. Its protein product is CASSFSGVNQPQHF.

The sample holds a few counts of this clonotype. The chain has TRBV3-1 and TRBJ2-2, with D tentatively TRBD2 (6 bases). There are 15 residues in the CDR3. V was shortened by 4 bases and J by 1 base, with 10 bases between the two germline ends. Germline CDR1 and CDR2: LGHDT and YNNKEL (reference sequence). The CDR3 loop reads CASSPQGGNTGELFF. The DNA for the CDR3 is TGTGCCAGCAGCCCCCAGGGAGGGAACACCGGGGAGCTGTTTTTT.

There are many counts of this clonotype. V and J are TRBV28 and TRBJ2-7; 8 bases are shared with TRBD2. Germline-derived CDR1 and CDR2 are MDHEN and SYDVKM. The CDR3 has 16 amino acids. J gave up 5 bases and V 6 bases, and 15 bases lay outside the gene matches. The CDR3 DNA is TGTGCCAGCAGCAAGCCTCAGGGTCGGGGGGGCCACGAGCAGTACTTC. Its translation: CASSKPQGRGGHEQYF.

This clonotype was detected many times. CDR3 sequence: CSAWRGSNTEAFF. The DNA for the CDR3 is TGCAGTGCATGGAGGGGGTCGAACACTGAAGCTTTCTTT. The genes are TRBV20-1 and TRBJ1-1, with D possibly TRBD1 on 6 matching bases. Germline CDR1 DFQATT, CDR2 SNEGSKA (reference sequence). This CDR3 is built from 13 residues. Trimming took 6 bases from V and 1 from J, leaving 12 bases between them.

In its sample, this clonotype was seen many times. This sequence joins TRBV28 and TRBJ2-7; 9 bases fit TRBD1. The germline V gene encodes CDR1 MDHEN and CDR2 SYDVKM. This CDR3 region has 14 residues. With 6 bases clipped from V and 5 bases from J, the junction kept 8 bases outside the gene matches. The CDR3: CASRGGTGRDEQYF. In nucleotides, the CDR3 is TGTGCCAGCAGGGGAGGGACAGGGCGGGACGAGCAGTACTTC.

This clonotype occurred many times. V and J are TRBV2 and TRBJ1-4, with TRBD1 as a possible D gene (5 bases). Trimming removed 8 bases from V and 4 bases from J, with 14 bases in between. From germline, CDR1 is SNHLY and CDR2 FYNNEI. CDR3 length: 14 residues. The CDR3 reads CASLPDRDNEKLFF. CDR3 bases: TGTGCCAGCCTCCCCGACAGAGATAATGAAAAACTGTTTTTT.